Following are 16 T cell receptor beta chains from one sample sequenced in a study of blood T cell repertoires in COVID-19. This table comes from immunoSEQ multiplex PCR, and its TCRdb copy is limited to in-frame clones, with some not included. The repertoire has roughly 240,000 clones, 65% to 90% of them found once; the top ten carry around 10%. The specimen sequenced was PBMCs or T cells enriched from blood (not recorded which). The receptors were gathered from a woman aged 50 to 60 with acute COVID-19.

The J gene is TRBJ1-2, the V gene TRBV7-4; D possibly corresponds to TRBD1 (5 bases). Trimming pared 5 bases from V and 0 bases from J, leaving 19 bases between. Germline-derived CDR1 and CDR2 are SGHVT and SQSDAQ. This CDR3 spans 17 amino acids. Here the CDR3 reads CASSPRWGDVSNYGYTF. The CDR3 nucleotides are TGTGCCAGCAGCCCCCGATGGGGGGATGTATCTAACTATGGCTACACCTTC.

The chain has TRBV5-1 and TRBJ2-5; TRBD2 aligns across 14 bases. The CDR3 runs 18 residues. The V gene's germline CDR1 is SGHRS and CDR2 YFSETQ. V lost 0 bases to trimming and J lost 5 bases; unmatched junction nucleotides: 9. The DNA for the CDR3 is TGCGCCAGCAGCTTGGGCCGGACTAGCGGGGGGTCTGTTGAGACCCAGTACTTC. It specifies CASSLGRTSGGSVETQYF.

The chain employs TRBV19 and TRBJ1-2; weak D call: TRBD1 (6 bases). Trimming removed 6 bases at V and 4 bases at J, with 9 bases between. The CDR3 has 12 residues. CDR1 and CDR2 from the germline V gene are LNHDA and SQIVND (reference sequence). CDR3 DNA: TGTGCCAGTAGCGACAGGCCCTATGGCTACACCTTC. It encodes CASSDRPYGYTF.

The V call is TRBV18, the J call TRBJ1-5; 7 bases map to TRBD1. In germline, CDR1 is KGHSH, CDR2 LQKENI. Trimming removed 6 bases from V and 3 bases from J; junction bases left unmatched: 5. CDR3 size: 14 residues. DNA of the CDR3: TGTGCCAGCTCCCAGGGGGTTAACAATCAGCCCCAGCATTTT. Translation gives CASSQGVNNQPQHF. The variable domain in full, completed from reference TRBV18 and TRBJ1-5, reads NAGVMQNPRHLVRRRGQEARLRCSPMKGHSHVYWYRQLPEEGLKFMVYLQKENIIDESGMPKERFSAEFPKEGPSILRIQQVVRGDSAAYFCASSQGVNNQPQHFGDGTRLSIL.

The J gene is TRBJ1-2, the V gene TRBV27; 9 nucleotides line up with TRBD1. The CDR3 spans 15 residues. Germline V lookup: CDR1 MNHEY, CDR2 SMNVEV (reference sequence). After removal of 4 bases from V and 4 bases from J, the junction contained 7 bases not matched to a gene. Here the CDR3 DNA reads TGTGCCAGCAGTTCCGGACAGGGGATGATCTATGGCTACACCTTC. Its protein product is CASSSGQGMIYGYTF.

Written as DNA, the CDR3 is TGTGCCAGTAGCCCCATAGGACATGAGAATGAAAAACTGTTTTTT. Residues: CASSPIGHENEKLFF. The chain employs TRBV19 and TRBJ1-4, with D possibly being TRBD1 (5 bases). The CDR3 covers 15 residues. Trimming shortened V by 6 bases and J by 5 bases, and 16 bases separated the two germline ends. Germline-derived CDR1 and CDR2 are LNHDA and SQIVND (reference sequence).

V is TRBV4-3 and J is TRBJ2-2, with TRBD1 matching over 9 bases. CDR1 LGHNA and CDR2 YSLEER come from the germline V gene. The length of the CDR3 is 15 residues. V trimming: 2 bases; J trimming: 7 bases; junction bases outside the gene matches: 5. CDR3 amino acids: CASSQKPGQGGELFF. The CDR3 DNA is TGCGCCAGCAGCCAAAAACCGGGACAGGGCGGGGAGCTGTTTTTT.

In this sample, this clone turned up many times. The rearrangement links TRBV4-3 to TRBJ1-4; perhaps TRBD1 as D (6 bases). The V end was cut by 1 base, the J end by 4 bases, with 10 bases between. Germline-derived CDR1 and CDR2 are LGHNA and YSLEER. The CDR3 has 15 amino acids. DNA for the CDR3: TGCGCCAGCAGCCAAGGGGACACTGATAATGAAAAACTGTTTTTT. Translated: CASSQGDTDNEKLFF.

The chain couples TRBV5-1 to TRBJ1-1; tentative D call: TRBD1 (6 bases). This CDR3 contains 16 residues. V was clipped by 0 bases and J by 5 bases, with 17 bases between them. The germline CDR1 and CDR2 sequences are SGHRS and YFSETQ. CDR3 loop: CASSLGGQGTRTEAFF. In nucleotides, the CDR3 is TGCGCCAGCAGCTTGGGGGGGCAGGGGACGAGGACTGAAGCTTTCTTT.

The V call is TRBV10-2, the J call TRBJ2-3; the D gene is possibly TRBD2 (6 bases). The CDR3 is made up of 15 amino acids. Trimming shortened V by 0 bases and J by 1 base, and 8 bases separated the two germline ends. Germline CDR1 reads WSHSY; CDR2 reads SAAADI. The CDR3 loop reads CASSESGGGTDTQYF. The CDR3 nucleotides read TGCGCCAGCAGTGAGTCGGGCGGGGGCACAGATACGCAGTATTTT.

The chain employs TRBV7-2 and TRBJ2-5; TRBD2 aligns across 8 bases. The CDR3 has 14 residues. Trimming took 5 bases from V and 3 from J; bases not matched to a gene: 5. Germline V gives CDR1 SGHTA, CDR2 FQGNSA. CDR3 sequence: CASSPERGKETQYF. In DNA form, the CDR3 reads TGTGCCAGCAGCCCGGAGCGGGGGAAAGAGACCCAGTACTTC.

The CDR3 loop reads CAISPGQGNTGELFF. CDR3 nucleotides: TGTGCCATCAGCCCGGGACAGGGGAACACCGGGGAGCTGTTTTTT. This chain links TRBV10-3 with TRBJ2-2, with 9 bases that match TRBD1. This CDR3 has 15 residues. The germline V gene has CDR1 ENHRY and CDR2 SYGVKD. V was clipped by 6 bases and J by 1 base; unmatched bases: 3.

DNA of the CDR3: TGTGCCTGGAGTGACAGGACAGGGAGGTCTAGCACAGATACGCAGTATTTT. It is translated as CAWSDRTGRSSTDTQYF. The J gene is TRBJ2-3, the V gene TRBV30; 8 positions match TRBD1. With V trimmed by 1 base and J by 0 bases, 9 bases remained unmatched. The CDR3 is 17 residues long. Per germline, CDR1 GTSNPN and CDR2 SVGIG (reference sequence).

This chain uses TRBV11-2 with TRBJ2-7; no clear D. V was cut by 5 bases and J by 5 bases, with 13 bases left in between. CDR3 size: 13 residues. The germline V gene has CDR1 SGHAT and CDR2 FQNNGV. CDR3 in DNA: TGTGCCAGCAGCGACTCTTCTCGGGACGAGCAGTACTTC. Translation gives CASSDSSRDEQYF.

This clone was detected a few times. CDR3 amino acids: CASSKMKGAGIIPEAFF. The CDR3 DNA sequence: TGTGCCAGCAGCAAAATGAAGGGGGCAGGGATAATACCGGAAGCTTTCTTT. The rearrangement joins TRBV21-1 to TRBJ1-1; TRBD1 is the table's D call, not checked against the DNA. TRBV21-1 corresponds to a pseudogene. CDR3 length: 17 residues.

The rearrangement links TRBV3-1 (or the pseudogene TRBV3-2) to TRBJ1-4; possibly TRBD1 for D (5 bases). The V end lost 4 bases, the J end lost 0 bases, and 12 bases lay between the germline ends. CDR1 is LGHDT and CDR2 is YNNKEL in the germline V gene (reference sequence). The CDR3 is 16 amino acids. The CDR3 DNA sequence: TGTGCCAGCAGCCCGACAGCTAATCCAACTAATGAAAAACTGTTTTTT. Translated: CASSPTANPTNEKLFF.